The present entry profiles one T cell receptor beta chain with its context. The antigen remains unidentified. The sample is drawn from a study of cytomegalovirus exposure and HLA in healthy donors. Overall study results and limits: As was reported, the HLA-A and HLA-B alleles of most subjects were accurately predicted from TCR beta sequences.

The CDR3 sequence is 14 residues long. J was trimmed by 7 bases and V by 5 bases; bases with no gene match: 6. The germline V gene has CDR1 LNHDA and CDR2 SQIVND (reference sequence). Both 60 Vbeta primers and 13 Jbeta primers went into the PCR. This table comes from immunoSEQ multiplex PCR, and its TCRdb copy is limited to in-frame clones, with some not included. This repertoire comprises tens of thousands of clones; its ten largest clones make up around 0.6%. Sequenced: PBMCs. This TCR was recovered from a man in his fifties or sixties in good health and CMV-seronegative. The J gene is TRBJ2-3, the V gene TRBV19; 10 bases are shared with TRBD2. The CDR3 sequence is CASSGLAVRYTQYF. The CDR3 nucleotides read TGTGCCAGTAGTGGACTAGCGGTTCGGTATACGCAGTATTTT.